The clone carrying this T cell receptor (beta chain) appeared once. Its specificity is not known. Being one base from a much bigger clone, this may be a read error. The source of the sample is a study of identical twins. Whole-study results and caveats: A partial confounding effect on zero-insertion analyses could come from invariant MAIT and iNKT cells. Twin pairs' shared out-of-frame alpha sequences were enriched in low generation probability. Excess sharing between twins was weaker in beta out-of-frame sequences.

Template switching added a universal primer site, and cDNA bore unique molecular identifiers. TCRdb reprocessed the 5' RACE reads via MiXCR and lists one record per CDR3 protein. The data contain about 890,000 distinct CDR3 sequences, 9% to 15% of them singletons. This sample also belongs to another study, concerning yellow fever vaccine responses in identical twins.

The clonotype comes from a young woman in good health. Sequenced material: PBMCs.

For the CDR3, the DNA is TGTGCCAGCAGTACTAGCGAGAATGACCAGTTCTTC. This gives the protein CASSTSENDQFF. The genes are TRBV6-5 and TRBJ2-1, with 7 bases lining up with TRBD2. Germline loops: CDR1 MNHEY, CDR2 SVGAGI. The CDR3 has 12 residues.